Listed below are T cell receptor beta chains from one sample, sequenced in a study of shared clonotypes between healthy human individuals. Produced via immunoSEQ multiplex PCR; TCRdb's table is partial and in-frame only. The sample includes 400,000 or so clones, about 96% of them seen just once. Material: memory CD8+ T cells sorted from blood. The receptors shown here come from a man aged 30 to 45 in good health. Each CDR3 is given with its conserved first and last residue. D genes are given only for firm matches. A row's size may be missing; if present it is once, few, many or a size class.

v_gene: TRBV15; abundance: NA; len: 15; d_gene: NA; j_gene: TRBJ2-5; CDR3nt: TGTGCCGTACAAGTTACCCCGGGACGTCAAGAGACCCAGTACTTC; CDR3aa: CAVQVTPGRQETQYF
v_gene: TRBV15; abundance: once; len: 13; d_gene: TRBD1; j_gene: TRBJ2-7; CDR3nt: TGTGCCACCACCAGGGACAGGGGGGGGGAGCAGTACTTC; CDR3aa: CATTRDRGGEQYF
v_gene: TRBV9; abundance: NA; len: 13; d_gene: TRBD1; j_gene: TRBJ1-1; CDR3nt: TGTGCCAGCAGCGCACAGGGGTACACTGAAGCTTTCTTT; CDR3aa: CASSAQGYTEAFF
v_gene: TRBV6-1; abundance: NA; len: 13; d_gene: TRBD2; j_gene: TRBJ2-7; CDR3nt: TGTGCCATACAGCGGGAGTACTCCTACGAGCAGTACTTC; CDR3aa: CAIQREYSYEQYF
v_gene: TRBV2; abundance: NA; len: 12; d_gene: NA; j_gene: TRBJ1-1; CDR3nt: TGTGCCAGCAGTGATCGAAGCGCCCGGGCTTTCTTT; CDR3aa: CASSDRSARAFF
v_gene: TRBV19; abundance: NA; len: 15; d_gene: TRBD1; j_gene: TRBJ2-1; CDR3nt: TGTGCCAGTATCCCAGGACAGGGGGCCCACAATGAGCAGTTCTTC; CDR3aa: CASIPGQGAHNEQFF
v_gene: TRBV30; abundance: NA; len: 16; d_gene: NA; j_gene: TRBJ2-5; CDR3nt: TGTGCCTGGAGTGTAAGGGGTGTGCGCCAACGAGAGACCCAGTACTTC; CDR3aa: CAWSVRGVRQRETQYF
v_gene: TRBV28; abundance: NA; len: 16; d_gene: TRBD1; j_gene: TRBJ2-2; CDR3nt: TGTGCCAGCAGTTACCGCGGGACAGGGAACGCCGGGGAGCTGTTTTTT; CDR3aa: CASSYRGTGNAGELFF
v_gene: TRBV12-5; abundance: NA; len: 16; d_gene: NA; j_gene: TRBJ2-1; CDR3nt: TGTGCTGGAACCAGCGAGGGCGGGTGCTCCTACAATGAGCAGTTCTTC; CDR3aa: CAGTSEGGCSYNEQFF
v_gene: TRBV2; abundance: NA; len: 15; d_gene: NA; j_gene: TRBJ2-6; CDR3nt: TGTGCCACCCCCTCCACGAGCTCTGGGGCCAACGTCCTGACTTTC; CDR3aa: CATPSTSSGANVLTF
v_gene: TRBV2; abundance: NA; len: 15; d_gene: NA; j_gene: TRBJ2-3; CDR3nt: TGTGCCAGCAGTGTAAAGCGGGCTTTCACAGATACGCAGTATTTT; CDR3aa: CASSVKRAFTDTQYF
v_gene: TRBV2; abundance: NA; len: 12; d_gene: TRBD1; j_gene: TRBJ2-7; CDR3nt: TGTGCCAGCACCGCGACAGGGTACGAGCAGTACTTC; CDR3aa: CASTATGYEQYF
v_gene: TRBV10-3; abundance: NA; len: 13; d_gene: NA; j_gene: TRBJ2-2; CDR3nt: TGTGCCATCAGCGGGGTGAACGCCGGGGAGCTGTTTTTT; CDR3aa: CAISGVNAGELFF
v_gene: TRBV18; abundance: NA; len: 14; d_gene: NA; j_gene: TRBJ2-1; CDR3nt: TGTGCCAGCTCACGGACAGGGAGGGCCAATGAGCAGTTCTTC; CDR3aa: CASSRTGRANEQFF
v_gene: TRBV11-3; abundance: NA; len: 16; d_gene: TRBD2; j_gene: TRBJ2-1; CDR3nt: TGTGCCAGCAGCCACTTTTCGGGACTAGGCTACAATGAGCAGTTCTTC; CDR3aa: CASSHFSGLGYNEQFF
v_gene: TRBV30; abundance: NA; len: 15; d_gene: TRBD1; j_gene: TRBJ2-5; CDR3nt: TGTGCCTGGAGCCCTTTGGTCGGGACAGGAGAGACCCAGTACTTC; CDR3aa: CAWSPLVGTGETQYF
v_gene: TRBV2; abundance: NA; len: 14; d_gene: TRBD1; j_gene: TRBJ2-5; CDR3nt: TGTGCCAGCAGGGACAGGGGGCGCAGAGAGACCCAGTACTTC; CDR3aa: CASRDRGRRETQYF
v_gene: TRBV14; abundance: NA; len: 13; d_gene: NA; j_gene: TRBJ1-1; CDR3nt: TGTGCCAGCAGGATTACGAGGGGCACTGAAGCTTTCTTT; CDR3aa: CASRITRGTEAFF
v_gene: TRBV18; abundance: NA; len: 15; d_gene: TRBD1; j_gene: TRBJ2-1; CDR3nt: TGTGCCAGCTCACTACCTCGACAGGGCAGGAATGAGCAGTTCTTC; CDR3aa: CASSLPRQGRNEQFF
v_gene: TRBV5-4; abundance: NA; len: 15; d_gene: TRBD2; j_gene: TRBJ2-5; CDR3nt: TGTGCCAGCAGCTCTTACCAGCGGGGAGAAGAGACCCAGTACTTC; CDR3aa: CASSSYQRGEETQYF
v_gene: TRBV11-3; abundance: NA; len: 13; d_gene: NA; j_gene: TRBJ2-3; CDR3nt: TGTGCCAGCAGCTTAAAGGGCACAGATACGCAGTATTTT; CDR3aa: CASSLKGTDTQYF
v_gene: TRBV4-1; abundance: NA; len: 14; d_gene: NA; j_gene: TRBJ1-6; CDR3nt: TGCGCCAGCAGCCTCACAGTTAGTAATTCACCCCTCCACTTT; CDR3aa: CASSLTVSNSPLHF
v_gene: TRBV19; abundance: NA; len: 12; d_gene: NA; j_gene: TRBJ2-7; CDR3nt: TGTGCCAGTAGTATCCAGGGAAACGAGCAGTACTTC; CDR3aa: CASSIQGNEQYF
v_gene: TRBV11-3; abundance: NA; len: 17; d_gene: NA; j_gene: TRBJ2-6; CDR3nt: TGTGCCAGCAGCGCGAACACTCGACAAAGTCGGGCCAACGTCCTGACTTTC; CDR3aa: CASSANTRQSRANVLTF
v_gene: TRBV4-2; abundance: NA; len: 15; d_gene: TRBD1; j_gene: TRBJ1-5; CDR3nt: TGTGCCAGCAGCCCGGGACAGTATAGCAATCAGCCCCAGCATTTT; CDR3aa: CASSPGQYSNQPQHF
v_gene: TRBV28; abundance: NA; len: 13; d_gene: TRBD1; j_gene: TRBJ2-5; CDR3nt: TGTGCCAGCAGTGTAGACAGGGGAGAGACCCAGTACTTC; CDR3aa: CASSVDRGETQYF
v_gene: TRBV14; abundance: NA; len: 16; d_gene: TRBD2; j_gene: TRBJ2-5; CDR3nt: TGTGCCAGCAGCCAACCGGGACTAGCGGGCCAAGAGACCCAGTACTTC; CDR3aa: CASSQPGLAGQETQYF
v_gene: TRBV7-9; abundance: once; len: 18; d_gene: NA; j_gene: TRBJ2-2; CDR3nt: TGTGCCAGCAGCTTAAGAGGGTTCGGGGGGCGAGGAACCGGGGAGCTGTTTTTT; CDR3aa: CASSLRGFGGRGTGELFF
v_gene: TRBV6-5; abundance: NA; len: 11; d_gene: NA; j_gene: TRBJ2-5; CDR3nt: TGTGCCAGCAGTGTCTCCGAGACCCAGTACTTC; CDR3aa: CASSVSETQYF
v_gene: TRBV30; abundance: NA; len: 13; d_gene: NA; j_gene: TRBJ2-7; CDR3nt: TGTGCCTGGAGGTCCTTTGTCAACTACGAGCAGTACTTC; CDR3aa: CAWRSFVNYEQYF
v_gene: TRBV11-3; abundance: NA; len: 16; d_gene: TRBD2; j_gene: TRBJ2-1; CDR3nt: TGTGCCAGCAGCGAGACCGGGACTAGCTACTACAATGAGCAGTTCTTC; CDR3aa: CASSETGTSYYNEQFF
v_gene: TRBV2; abundance: NA; len: 14; d_gene: TRBD1; j_gene: TRBJ2-1; CDR3nt: TGTGCCAGCAGTGACGGGACAGATTACAATGAGCAGTTCTTC; CDR3aa: CASSDGTDYNEQFF
v_gene: TRBV5-1; abundance: NA; len: 15; d_gene: TRBD1; j_gene: TRBJ1-6; CDR3nt: TGCGCCAGCAGCTTGAGACAGGGGGATAATTCACCCCTCCACTTT; CDR3aa: CASSLRQGDNSPLHF
v_gene: TRBV11-2; abundance: NA; len: 14; d_gene: TRBD1; j_gene: TRBJ2-5; CDR3nt: TGTGCCAGCAGCTCCACAGGGGGCCAAGAGACCCAGTACTTC; CDR3aa: CASSSTGGQETQYF
v_gene: TRBV5-4; abundance: once; len: 15; d_gene: TRBD2; j_gene: TRBJ2-3; CDR3nt: TGTGCCAGCAGCTTGAGGACTAGCGGGACAGATACGCAGTATTTT; CDR3aa: CASSLRTSGTDTQYF
v_gene: TRBV20-1; abundance: NA; len: 9; d_gene: NA; j_gene: TRBJ2-7; CDR3nt: TGCAGTGCTGGTTACGAGCAGTACTTC; CDR3aa: CSAGYEQYF
v_gene: TRBV11-2; abundance: NA; len: 17; d_gene: TRBD2; j_gene: TRBJ2-2; CDR3nt: TGTGCCAGCAGTCCTACGCCGGGACTAGAACTCCCGGGGGAGCTGTTTTTT; CDR3aa: CASSPTPGLELPGELFF